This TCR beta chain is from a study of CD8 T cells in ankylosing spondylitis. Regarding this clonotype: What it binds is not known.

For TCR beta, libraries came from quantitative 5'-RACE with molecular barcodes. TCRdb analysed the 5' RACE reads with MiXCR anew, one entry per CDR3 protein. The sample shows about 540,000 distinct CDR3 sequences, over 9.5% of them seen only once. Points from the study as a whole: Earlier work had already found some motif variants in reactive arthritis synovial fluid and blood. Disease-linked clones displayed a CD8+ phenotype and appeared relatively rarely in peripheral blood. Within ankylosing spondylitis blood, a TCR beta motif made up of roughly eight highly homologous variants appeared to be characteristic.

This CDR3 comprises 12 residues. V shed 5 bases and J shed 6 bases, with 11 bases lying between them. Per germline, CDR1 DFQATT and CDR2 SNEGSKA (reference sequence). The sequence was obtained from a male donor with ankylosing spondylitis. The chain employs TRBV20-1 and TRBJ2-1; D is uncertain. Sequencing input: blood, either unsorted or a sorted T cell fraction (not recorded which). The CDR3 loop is CSAHGPINEQFF. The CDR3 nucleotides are TGCAGTGCTCACGGCCCTATCAATGAGCAGTTCTTC.